This T cell receptor (beta chain) comes out of a study of T cell responses to AZD1222 COVID-19 vaccine (dated by TCRdb to the early 2020s). About the full investigation: A total of 233 trial participants underwent TCR sequencing, of whom about 200 received two doses of AZD1222 and 26 received two doses of the MenACWY control vaccine. Trial participants were enrolled by age into subgroups of 18-55, 56-69 and 70-plus years, and 148, 28 and 57 TCR-sequenced participants, respectively, were included in these subgroups.

Beyond this particular receptor, the publication reports: In the small 56-69-year group, the increase in depth fell short of significance, most likely because of low power. Nearly half of unique spike-specific TCRs reportedly recognized epitopes outside regions mutated in the B.1.351 and B.1.1.7 variants. Because no day 14 peak-response samples were available, the repertoires could be characterized only after the peak T cell response. Spike-specific TCR breadth and depth rose significantly after two AZD1222 doses compared with day 0 and with MenACWY recipients. Only five to seven AZD1222 recipients were SARS-CoV-2 seropositive at baseline, limiting conclusions about previously exposed vaccinees. The whole spike protein was spanned by vaccine-associated CD4 TCRs, and dominant responses were seen in regions 160-218 and 743-854. Most participants were white British and females outnumbered males, and the authors suggested that clonal diversity may have been underestimated.

The sample's time point label, decoded: about 28 days (+/-7) after the second vaccine dose. Because spike-specific TCR depth and breadth did not differ between the two schedules, AZD1222 recipients who got a second dose at roughly 4 weeks were pooled with those who got a second dose at roughly 12 weeks. The vaccinee samples were drawn from two UK trials, COV001 and COV002, one of which was a single-blind randomized controlled phase 2/3 trial testing AZD1222 (ChAdOx1 nCoV-19) in healthy adults. Trial participant PBMC samples were collected at day 0 and day 28 after the second dose for TCRbeta chain sequencing. Notes on this clone: Its recognized antigen is unknown. The record has no base qualities; no much larger clone is one base away.

The V and J ends are trimmed by 4 bases and 7 bases, leaving 15 bases between them. The CDR3 numbers 13 residues from cysteine through phenylalanine. Only the CDR3 DNA stays, 39 bases, in frame from base 1. CDR1 and CDR2 were assigned from the germline V gene (reference sequence) as SGHNT and YYREEE. The CDR3 regions of human TCRbeta chains were subjected to immunosequencing. As for the original processing: Repertoire TCRs were matched against a reference library of SARS-CoV-2-specific TCRs generated with the MIRA antigen-specificity platform. Breadth was defined as the fraction of unique TCRs that were SARS-CoV-2-associated. Depth was defined as the fraction of total T cells that were SARS-CoV-2-associated. Using the MIRA data, each spike-specific TCR was mapped to the spike region that the TCR reacts to and placed in a CD4 or CD8 class. Log10-transformed breadth and depth values were compared by one-way ANOVA with Sidak's multiple comparisons tests. TCRdb's version of the immuneACCESS table is confined to in-frame rearrangements and falls short of the full clone set. An unresolved V gene accounts for under half of the shortfall where checked; the remainder is of unknown origin. The V and J calls and clone size are taken from that table; D and trimming were inferred from the DNA. A total of roughly 120,000 clones appear in this sample, roughly 90% of them only once. The top ten hold 2% to 3% of the sample.

This receptor chain uses TRBV5-4 and TRBJ2-7; TRBD2 could be the D gene, as 7 bases match. Sequencing was performed on peripheral blood, taken 28 days after the second AZD1222 dose. This clonotype was obtained from an adult who received the AZD1222 COVID-19 vaccine. The CDR3 region has the sequence CASSLGGAGEQYF. The DNA is TGTGCCAGCAGCCTAGGGGGGGCGGGAGAGCAGTACTTC.